This T cell receptor (beta chain) was identified in a study of CD8+ T cells in alopecia areata. Whole-study context: Twice a day, 5 to 10 mg of oral tofacitinib was administered to treated patients.

Treatment meaning: oral pan-JAK inhibitor, 5-10 mg twice daily. Reverse transcription of extracted RNA yielded cDNA, which provided the sequencing template. The repertoire was sequenced with immunoSEQ multiplex PCR; TCRdb's copy has only in-frame clones and lacks some. This table has about 190,000 clones, more than 55% appearing once. This clone was recorded a few times. This clonotype was sampled from a human donor with alopecia areata. Sequenced material: CD4+ T cells sorted from blood, taken at week 4, from a patient treated with tofacitinib.

CDR3 nucleotides: TGCAGCGTTGAACAGGGCACAGATACGCAGTATTTT. Amino acids: CSVEQGTDTQYF. The chain carries TRBV29-1 and TRBJ2-3, with unresolved D. CDR1 is SQVTM, CDR2 ANQGSEA, per germline. There are 12 residues in the CDR3. Trimming cost V 2 bases and J 1 base, with 4 bases left between them.